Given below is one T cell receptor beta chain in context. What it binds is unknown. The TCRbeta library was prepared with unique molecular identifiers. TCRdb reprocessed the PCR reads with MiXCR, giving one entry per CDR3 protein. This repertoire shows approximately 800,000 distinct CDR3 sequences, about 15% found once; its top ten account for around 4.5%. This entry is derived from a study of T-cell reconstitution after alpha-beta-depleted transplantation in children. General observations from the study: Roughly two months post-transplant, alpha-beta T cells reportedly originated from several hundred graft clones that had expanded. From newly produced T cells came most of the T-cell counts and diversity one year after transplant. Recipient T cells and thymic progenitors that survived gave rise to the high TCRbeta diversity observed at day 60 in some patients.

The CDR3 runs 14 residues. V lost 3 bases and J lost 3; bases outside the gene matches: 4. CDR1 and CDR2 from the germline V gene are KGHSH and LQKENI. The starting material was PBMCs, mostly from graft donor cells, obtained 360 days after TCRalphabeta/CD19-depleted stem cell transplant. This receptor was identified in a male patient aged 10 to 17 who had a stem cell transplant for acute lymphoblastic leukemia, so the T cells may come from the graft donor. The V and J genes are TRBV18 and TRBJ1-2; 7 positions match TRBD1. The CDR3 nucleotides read TGTGCCAGCTCACCGACAGGGTTGGACTATGGCTACACCTTC. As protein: CASSPTGLDYGYTF. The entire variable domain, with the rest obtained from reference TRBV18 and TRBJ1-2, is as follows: NAGVMQNPRHLVRRRGQEARLRCSPMKGHSHVYWYRQLPEEGLKFMVYLQKENIIDESGMPKERFSAEFPKEGPSILRIQQVVRGDSAAYFCASSPTGLDYGYTFGSGTRLTVV.